These 31 T cell receptor beta chains share one sample of origin, sequenced in a study of CD8 T cells in Susac syndrome. Reverse transcription of roughly 0.5 to 1 ug RNA used random hexamers. TCRdb re-analysed the immunoSEQ multiplex PCR reads in MiXCR, keeping a single row per CDR3 protein. Of around 140,000 distinct CDR3 sequences detected, 95% appear once; the ten largest clones hold over 0.095%. Source material: CD4+ T cells from PBMCs. The receptors come from a human donor with multiple sclerosis.

The rearrangement joins TRBV12-3 or TRBV12-4 to TRBJ2-7; 7 positions agree with TRBD2. After removal of 5 bases from V and 3 bases from J, the junction contained 13 bases not matched to a gene. The CDR3 is 16 amino acids. CDR3 nucleotide sequence: TGTGCCAGCAGTCGGGACTACCTTCCGCCCCGCTACGAGCAGTACTTC. Residues: CASSRDYLPPRYEQYF.

The rearrangement uses TRBV15 and TRBJ2-2, with 9 bases lining up with TRBD2. CDR3 length equals 16 residues. The junction had 7 bases not matched to a gene; V was cut back by 1 base and J by 7 bases. From germline, CDR1 is LNHNV and CDR2 YYDKDF (reference sequence). DNA for the CDR3: TGTGCCACCAGCAGAGGCTGGACTAGCGTTGACGGGGAGCTGTTTTTT. This gives the protein CATSRGWTSVDGELFF.

This chain links TRBV5-1 with TRBJ2-7; 9 nucleotides line up with TRBD2. The junction had 4 bases not matched to a gene; V was cut back by 0 bases and J by 3 bases. Per the germline V gene, CDR1 is SGHRS and CDR2 is YFSETQ. The CDR3 spans 15 residues. The chain's CDR3 is CASSLGSGGNYEQYF. CDR3 in DNA: TGCGCCAGCAGCTTGGGTAGCGGGGGCAACTACGAGCAGTACTTC.

J is TRBJ2-7 and V is TRBV29-1, with TRBD1 matching over 7 bases. V shed 8 bases, J shed 4 bases, and the junction held 5 bases outside the gene matches. The CDR3 runs to 11 residues. Per germline, CDR1 SQVTM and CDR2 ANQGSEA. CDR3 region: CSIRTGYEQYF. In DNA, the CDR3 is TGCAGCATAAGGACAGGTTACGAGCAGTACTTC.

This sequence joins TRBV29-1 and TRBJ2-6; D perhaps matches TRBD2 (5 bases). The CDR3 sequence is 16 residues long. V was clipped by 4 bases and J by 0 bases, with 13 bases between them. CDR1 and CDR2 (germline): SQVTM, ANQGSEA. The CDR3 here is CSVVPTGVSGANVLTF. The CDR3 nucleotides are TGCAGCGTTGTACCAACCGGGGTCTCTGGGGCCAACGTCCTGACTTTC.

The V gene is TRBV12-3 or TRBV12-4, the J gene TRBJ2-4, with 7 nucleotides matching TRBD2. This CDR3 region has 13 residues. With V trimmed by 3 bases and J by 9 bases, 5 bases remained unmatched. This chain's CDR3 is CASSFRGEGIQYF. CDR3 nucleotide sequence: TGTGCCAGCAGTTTTCGCGGGGAGGGCATTCAGTACTTC.

J is TRBJ2-7 and V is TRBV24-1; possible D gene TRBD1, 5 bases. Germline CDR1 and CDR2: KGHDR and SFDVKD. This CDR3 has 14 amino acids. Trimming removed 4 bases from V and 2 bases from J, with 11 bases in between. The CDR3 spells CATSEGQAPYEQYF. CDR3 in DNA: TGTGCCACCAGTGAGGGGCAGGCCCCCTACGAGCAGTACTTC.

This rearrangement joins TRBV7-3 to TRBJ2-3; weak D call: TRBD2 (6 bases). Germline CDR1 reads SGHTA; CDR2 reads FQGTGA. This CDR3 region has 15 residues. V lost 5 bases to trimming and J lost 0 bases, with 12 bases between them. For the CDR3, the DNA is TGTGCCAGCAGCCGGGCGGGGCGTAGCACAGATACGCAGTATTTT. Its translation is CASSRAGRSTDTQYF.

The chain links TRBV29-1 to TRBJ2-1, with 10 nucleotides matching TRBD2. The V and J ends lost 2 bases and 1 base, in that order; junction bases with no gene match: 14. CDR1 SQVTM and CDR2 ANQGSEA come from the germline V gene. CDR3 size: 19 residues. CDR3 protein: CSVEIWASGRRRSYNEQFF. In DNA, the CDR3 is TGCAGCGTTGAAATTTGGGCTAGCGGGAGACGTAGGTCCTACAATGAGCAGTTCTTC.

V and J are TRBV29-1 and TRBJ2-5, with no clear D. The V end was cut by 4 bases, the J end by 4 bases, with 13 bases between. The CDR3 is 13 residues long. The germline gives CDR1 SQVTM, CDR2 ANQGSEA. In DNA form, the CDR3 reads TGCAGCGTTGTTATAGTTGTAGGAGAGACCCAGTACTTC. Translation: CSVVIVVGETQYF. Using reference TRBV29-1 and TRBJ2-5 for the parts outside the CDR3, the full variable domain is SAVISQKPSRDICQRGTSLTIQCQVDSQVTMMFWYRQQPGQSLTLIATANQGSEATYESGFVIDKFPISRPNLTFSTLTVSNMSPEDSSIYLCSVVIVVGETQYFGPGTRLLVL.

V usage is TRBV20-1 and J usage is TRBJ1-2; the D gene is possibly TRBD1 (5 bases). Trimming took off 5 bases at V and 5 bases at J, with 12 bases between the two ends. Germline V CDR1 and CDR2: DFQATT, SNEGSKA (reference sequence). The CDR3 runs to 12 residues. CDR3 amino acids: CSAFLRTYGYTF. The CDR3 nucleotides are TGCAGTGCTTTCCTCCGGACATATGGCTACACCTTC.

V is TRBV7-9 and J is TRBJ2-7, with TRBD1 identical over 9 bases. CDR3 length: 15 residues. Unmatched junction bases numbered 5, after V lost 5 bases and J lost 0 bases. CDR1 and CDR2 from the germline V gene are SEHNR and FQNEAQ (reference sequence). The CDR3 bases are TGTGCCAGCAGCCCAGGACAGGGGCCCTCCTACGAGCAGTACTTC. Its translation is CASSPGQGPSYEQYF. Variable domain in full (rest from reference TRBV7-9 and TRBJ2-7): DTGVSQNPRHKITKRGQNVTFRCDPISEHNRLYWYRQTLGQGPEFLTYFQNEAQLEKSRLLSDRFSAERPKGSFSTLEIQRTEQGDSAMYLCASSPGQGPSYEQYFGPGTRLTVT.

This chain connects TRBV5-1 to TRBJ2-7, with TRBD1 identical over 9 bases. V shed 3 bases and J 5 bases; nucleotides not matched to a gene: 9. Per germline, CDR1 SGHRS and CDR2 YFSETQ. The CDR3 runs to 15 residues. The CDR3 DNA reads TGCGCCAGCAGCTCCGCCGGGACAGGGTACAACGAGCAGTACTTC. It is translated as CASSSAGTGYNEQYF.

V and J are TRBV20-1 and TRBJ2-7, with 15 bases aligning to TRBD2. Trimming at V came to 8 bases and at J to 0 bases, leaving 5 bases not matched to a gene. There are 15 residues in the CDR3. Germline CDR1 is DFQATT and CDR2 is SNEGSKA (reference sequence). Written as DNA, the CDR3 is TGCAGTCCGGGACTAGCGGGAGGAGGCTCCTACGAGCAGTACTTC. The encoded protein is CSPGLAGGGSYEQYF.

This clonotype was seen a single time. The chain links TRBV20-1 to TRBJ1-5, with TRBD1 identical over 7 bases. CDR1 is DFQATT and CDR2 is SNEGSKA in the germline V gene (reference sequence). The CDR3 has 16 amino acids. Trimming took 5 bases from V and 0 from J; bases not matched to a gene: 10. DNA for the CDR3: TGCAGTGCTGGGGTCCAGGGGGGCTATAGCAATCAGCCCCAGCATTTT. This sequence encodes CSAGVQGGYSNQPQHF.

The V and J genes are TRBV28 and TRBJ2-1; maybe TRBD2 (5 bases). From germline, CDR1 is MDHEN and CDR2 SYDVKM. The CDR3 spans 14 residues. This CDR3 reads CAYSGAPGYNEQFF. CDR3 DNA: TGTGCGTATTCGGGCGCCCCGGGGTACAATGAGCAGTTCTTC.

This clonotype has only one observation. The chain has TRBV10-3 and TRBJ1-1, with 7 bases identical to TRBD1. J was trimmed by 4 bases and V by 6 bases; bases with no gene match: 5. The CDR3 runs to 13 residues. CDR1 is ENHRY and CDR2 is SYGVKD in the germline V gene. The CDR3 reads CAISVQGFTEAFF. The CDR3, as DNA: TGTGCCATCAGCGTACAGGGGTTCACTGAAGCTTTCTTT.

The V gene is TRBV12-3 or TRBV12-4, the J gene TRBJ1-1, with 7 bases that match TRBD1. CDR3 length: 13 residues. V lost 7 bases to trimming and J lost 1 base; unmatched junction nucleotides: 3. CDR3 residues: CASNRQGNTEAFF. For the CDR3, the DNA is TGTGCCAGCAATCGACAGGGGAACACTGAAGCTTTCTTT.

This clonotype was seen only once. This chain uses TRBV20-1 with TRBJ2-5; TRBD2 matches at 15 bases. Germline CDR1 is DFQATT and CDR2 is SNEGSKA (reference sequence). The CDR3 length is 15 residues. Losses at the gene ends were 8 bases for V and 4 bases for J; bases not matched to a gene: 8. The CDR3 DNA is TGCAGTACCCTCGGACTAGCGGGAGGGGGAGAGACCCAGTACTTC. Protein: CSTLGLAGGGETQYF.

The gene calls are TRBV5-4 and TRBJ1-2; TRBD1 matches 8 bases. This CDR3 has 15 amino acids. Looked up from germline, CDR1 is SGHNT and CDR2 is YYREEE (reference sequence). V lost 4 bases and J lost 3; bases outside the gene matches: 8. For the CDR3, the DNA is TGTGCCAGCAGCCGGTTGACAGGGGAGGACTATGGCTACACCTTC. This sequence encodes CASSRLTGEDYGYTF.

V is TRBV10-3 and J is TRBJ1-2; 7 bases match TRBD1. Germline V gives CDR1 ENHRY, CDR2 SYGVKD. This CDR3 comprises 14 residues. V lost 2 bases and J lost 8; bases outside the gene matches: 8. This CDR3 reads CAISEGDSYIGYTF. The CDR3 DNA reads TGTGCCATCAGTGAGGGGGACAGTTATATCGGCTACACCTTC.

The gene calls are TRBV7-2 and TRBJ2-3, with a tentative D call TRBD1 (6 bases). Germline V CDR1 and CDR2: SGHTA, FQGNSA. This CDR3 spans 14 amino acids. V was shortened by 5 bases and J by 1 base, with 10 bases between the two germline ends. The CDR3 nucleotides read TGTGCCAGCAGCAAGGACAGTCGCACAGATACGCAGTATTTT. Its protein product is CASSKDSRTDTQYF.

V gene TRBV13 combines with J gene TRBJ2-5; TRBD2 agrees at 7 bases. The CDR3 sequence is 13 residues long. Germline V gives CDR1 PRHDT, CDR2 FYEKMQ (reference sequence). Trimming cost V 8 bases and J 1 base; bases outside gene matches: 4. Here the CDR3 reads CASGRGTQETQYF. CDR3 sequence (DNA): TGTGCCAGCGGGAGGGGTACCCAAGAGACCCAGTACTTC.

This chain uses TRBV20-1 with TRBJ2-4; a possible D gene is TRBD1 (5 bases). V shed 5 bases and J shed 4 bases, with 12 bases lying between them. CDR3 length: 13 amino acids. Per germline, CDR1 DFQATT and CDR2 SNEGSKA (reference sequence). The CDR3, as DNA: TGCAGTGCTCCCCCGGACACGAAAAACATTCAGTACTTC. Translation gives CSAPPDTKNIQYF.

The rearrangement joins TRBV28 to TRBJ1-6, with D perhaps TRBD1 (5 bases). Germline CDR1 reads MDHEN; CDR2 reads SYDVKM. Trimming pared 6 bases from V and 9 bases from J, leaving 15 bases between. The CDR3 is 14 amino acids. CDR3 loop: CASRPGERGSPLHF. CDR3 bases: TGTGCCAGCAGGCCGGGGGAGCGGGGTTCACCCCTCCACTTT. Based on the CDR3 plus reference TRBV28 and TRBJ1-6, the full variable domain is DVKVTQSSRYLVKRTGEKVFLECVQDMDHENMFWYRQDPGLGLRLIYFSYDVKMKEKGDIPEGYSVSREKKERFSLILESASTNQTSMYLCASRPGERGSPLHFGNGTRLTVT.

The chain recombines TRBV20-1 with TRBJ1-1; possibly TRBD1 for D (5 bases). Germline CDR1 DFQATT, CDR2 SNEGSKA (reference sequence). The CDR3 runs 14 residues. Trimming removed 5 bases at V and 0 bases at J, with 13 bases between. The CDR3 protein is CSALPRGLNTEAFF. The DNA of the CDR3 is TGCAGTGCTCTTCCACGGGGGTTGAACACTGAAGCTTTCTTT.

The chain links TRBV30 to TRBJ1-4; D possibly corresponds to TRBD1 (6 bases). V was cut by 3 bases and J by 12 bases, with 11 bases left in between. The germline gives CDR1 GTSNPN, CDR2 SVGIG (reference sequence). The CDR3 length is 11 residues. DNA of the CDR3: TGTGCCTGGAGCCGACAGGTTGAACTGTTTTTT. Its protein is CAWSRQVELFF.

The V and J genes are TRBV25-1 and TRBJ1-2; D is ambiguous. Germline assignment: CDR1 MGHDK and CDR2 SYGVNS. The length of the CDR3 is 13 residues. Deletions cut 4 bases from V and 4 bases from J, with 10 bases between. The CDR3 region has the DNA TGTGCCAGCAGTGCCACAGCCTCCTATGGCTACACCTTC. It specifies CASSATASYGYTF.

J is TRBJ2-6 and V is TRBV29-1; tentatively, D is TRBD1 or TRBD2 (5 bases each). There are 14 residues in the CDR3. Germline V gene sequence: CDR1 SQVTM, CDR2 ANQGSEA. V dropped 2 bases and J dropped 2 bases, with 7 bases sitting between them. CDR3 sequence (DNA): TGCAGCGTTGAAATGGGGGCTGGGGCCAACGTCCTGACTTTC. Its translation: CSVEMGAGANVLTF.

This chain uses TRBV18 with TRBJ2-5; tentative D call: TRBD1 (6 bases). Per the germline V gene, CDR1 is KGHSH and CDR2 is LQKENI. The germline V and J ends were trimmed by 6 bases and 4 bases, with 21 bases remaining between them. This CDR3 contains 16 residues. The CDR3 coding sequence is TGTGCCAGCTCTCCTCCGGGACATCGAAGCGTAGAGACCCAGTACTTC. It is translated as CASSPPGHRSVETQYF.

A single count supports this clonotype. The V and J genes are TRBV4-1 and TRBJ1-4; the D gene is possibly TRBD1 (6 bases). From germline, CDR1 is MGHRA and CDR2 YSYEKL. The CDR3 loop spans 16 amino acids. Trimming shortened V by 0 bases and J by 1 base, and 9 bases separated the two germline ends. The DNA of the CDR3 is TGCGCCAGCAGCCAAGATCAGGGGATAACTAATGAAAAACTGTTTTTT. It translates to CASSQDQGITNEKLFF.